The clone carrying this TCR beta chain was observed once. Authors' methods: Amplification of reference gene primers provided the estimated nucleated cell counts. The method was immunoSEQ multiplex PCR; TCRdb's version includes in-frame clones alone and lacks a portion of them. V and J calls and clone size are given by that table; D and trimming were obtained from the DNA. Of about 60,000 clones detected, around 83% appear once; the ten largest clones hold 10%. The data are from a study of blood T cell repertoires in COVID-19. Study summary: Both acute and convalescent COVID-19 samples were obtained from the United States, Italy and Spain. Sources were T cells, B-cell-depleted T cells, or PBMCs; the material itself was cDNA or gDNA.

Seattle's enrolled individuals joined amid active infection and were then monitored longitudinally. This CDR3 is built from 12 residues. The germline CDR1 and CDR2 sequences are ENHRY and SYGVKD. Trimming removed 10 bases from V and 4 bases from J; junction bases left unmatched: 4. Sequenced sample: peripheral blood. This TCR was recovered from a man aged 50-60 years with COVID-19, enrolled during active disease. The V gene is TRBV10-3, the J gene TRBJ1-3, with 7 bases fitting TRBD1. The CDR3 DNA sequence: TGTGCCACAACAGGGGACGGAAACACCATATATTTT. This codes for CATTGDGNTIYF.